This T cell receptor (beta chain) was obtained from a study of CD8 T cells in Susac syndrome. Study in general: Blood was drawn from patients with Susac syndrome. At that point, they were therapy-naive, on corticosteroids, or on intravenous immunoglobulin alone.

This clonotype appeared a single time. Germline CDR1 is DFQATT and CDR2 is SNEGSKA (reference sequence). The length of the CDR3 is 15 residues. The junction had 13 bases not matched to a gene; V was cut back by 6 bases and J by 6 bases. The RNA input was roughly 0.45 to 1 ug, and it was reverse transcribed with random hexamers. TCRdb reprocessed the immunoSEQ multiplex PCR reads via MiXCR and lists one record per CDR3 protein. Of roughly 250,000 distinct CDR3 sequences listed, almost 97% are singletons. The clonotype comes from a human donor with Susac syndrome. The specimen was CD4+ T cells from PBMCs. The chain recombines TRBV20-1 with TRBJ2-1; 8 nucleotides line up with TRBD1. The CDR3 here is CSAHLGGTGLNEQFF. CDR3 DNA: TGCAGTGCCCATTTAGGCGGGACAGGACTCAATGAGCAGTTCTTC.